The TCR beta chain under discussion was sequenced for a study of beta chain features in type 1 diabetes. In the study overall: All samples yielded roughly 100 million examined sorted cells. Findings of the study overall: In type 1 diabetes patients, VDJ junctions had fewer insertions; deletions at these junctions were more frequent. In all four CD4+ subsets, TCRB CDR3 length was significantly, moderately reduced in type 1 diabetes.

The CDR3 extends over 14 amino acids. The germline V and J ends were trimmed by 8 bases and 3 bases, with 14 bases remaining between them. Looked up from germline, CDR1 is MNHEY and CDR2 is SVGAGI. Expressed TCRB transcripts got sequenced, as all isolated RNA was reverse transcribed. The table came from immunoSEQ multiplex PCR; TCRdb's copy has only in-frame clones and leaves some out. The sample lists about 16,000 clones; about 55% were seen once. A word on this clone: As yet, its antigen is unknown.

This chain connects TRBV6-5 to TRBJ2-1; perhaps TRBD2 as D (5 bases). This clonotype was obtained from a young woman in good health. The sample comprised stem cell memory CD4+ T cells from blood. CDR3 in amino acids: CASVKSGGYNEQFF. The CDR3 DNA reads TGTGCCAGCGTAAAATCAGGAGGCTACAATGAGCAGTTCTTC.